This T cell receptor (beta chain) stems from a study of shared clonotypes between healthy human individuals. V lost 3 bases and J lost 4, with 10 bases in between. Looked up from germline, CDR1 is MNHNS and CDR2 is SASEGT. This CDR3 contains 13 residues. TCRdb keeps only in-frame clones here, not all; method: immunoSEQ multiplex PCR. Of millions of clones in the sample, over 85% were seen once. Details on this clone: This same CDR3 is encoded by further DNA sequences in the sample.

CD45RO-negative cells were positively selected for CCR7, leaving out terminally differentiated effector memory CD45RA+ cells. The rearrangement uses TRBV6-1 and TRBJ2-7, with a weak D call TRBD2 (6 bases). The sample taken for sequencing was naive CD8+ T cells sorted from blood. This receptor was identified in a man between 18 and 35 years old in good health. The CDR3 coding sequence is TGTGCCAGCAGTGAGGGAGGATTATACGAGCAGTACTTC. Translating it yields CASSEGGLYEQYF.